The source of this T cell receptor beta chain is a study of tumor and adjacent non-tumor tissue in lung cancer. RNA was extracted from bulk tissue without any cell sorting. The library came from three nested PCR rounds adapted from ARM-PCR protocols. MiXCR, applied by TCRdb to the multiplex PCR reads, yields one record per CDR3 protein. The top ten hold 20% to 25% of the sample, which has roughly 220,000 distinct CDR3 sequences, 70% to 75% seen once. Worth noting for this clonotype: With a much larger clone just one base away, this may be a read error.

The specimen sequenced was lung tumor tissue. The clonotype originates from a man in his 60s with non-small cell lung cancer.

For the CDR3, the DNA is TGTGCCAGCAGCGCAGAGACTCGATCCTACGAGCAGTACTTC. It translates to CASSAETRSYEQYF. The V call is TRBV5-4, the J call TRBJ2-7; D is unresolved. The CDR3 has 14 residues. V shed 4 bases and J shed 1 base, with 12 bases lying between them. Germline values: CDR1 SGHNT, CDR2 YYREEE (reference sequence). Using reference TRBV5-4 and TRBJ2-7 for the parts outside the CDR3, the full variable domain is ETGVTQSPTHLIKTRGQQVTLRCSSQSGHNTVSWYQQALGQGPQFIFQYYREEENGRGNFPPRFSGLQFPNYSSELNVNALELDDSALYLCASSAETRSYEQYFGPGTRLTVT.